This TCR beta chain was identified in a study of blood T cell repertoires in COVID-19. The overall study: Acute and convalescent COVID-19 specimens originated in the United States, Italy and Spain. Nucleic acid was either cDNA or gDNA, and it came from T cells, B-cell-depleted T cells, or PBMCs.

Original processing notes: Amplification with reference gene primers provided the estimates of nucleated cell counts. TCRdb's copy holds only in-frame clones and misses some; the assay was immunoSEQ multiplex PCR. D and trimming were read from the DNA, whereas the V and J calls and clone size are those reported in that table. The sample includes about 230,000 clones, about 80% of them seen just once. This CDR3 has 13 amino acids. The V and J ends lost 1 base and 8 bases respectively, with 11 bases between them. Sequences were obtained from peripheral blood. This TCR derives from a woman between 45 and 60 years old with acute or convalescent COVID-19. V and J are TRBV12-3 or TRBV12-4 and TRBJ1-1; D uncertain. CDR3 coding DNA: TGTGCCAGCAGTTTAGGGGGAGCCCCCGAAGCTTTCTTT. Its translation: CASSLGGAPEAFF.